This T cell receptor (beta chain) originates from a study of T cell responses to AZD1222 COVID-19 vaccine. Study details: Second-dose schedules of about 4 or about 12 weeks were combined. Study-level findings and limits: Clonal diversity was possibly underestimated, and the donors were mostly white British, with more females. Baseline seropositivity characterized only 5 or 6 AZD1222 recipients. CD4 TCRs associated with vaccination spanned spike, dominating at 160-218 and 743-854.

Concerning this clone itself: The antigen is not known.

The CDR3 loop spans 13 amino acids. Trimming removed 7 bases from V and 9 bases from J, with 16 bases in between. CDR1 and CDR2 (germline): SEHNR, FQNEAQ (reference sequence). Assay: immunoSEQ multiplex PCR; the TCRdb copy retains only in-frame clones and omits some. The sample yields 120,000 to 150,000 clones, approximately 89% seen once. This sequence originates from an adult in good health. This chain joins TRBV7-9 and TRBJ2-1; D possibly corresponds to TRBD2 (6 bases). The material was peripheral blood, obtained on day 0 of AZD1222 vaccination. CDR3: CASKPLVGGEQFF. The CDR3 nucleotides are TGTGCCAGCAAACCCCTCGTGGGGGGTGAGCAGTTCTTC.